These 10 T cell receptor beta chains originate from one sample sequenced in a study of long-term antiretroviral therapy in people with HIV. It was version v3.0 of the immunoSEQ assay that was run at survey level. This table comes from immunoSEQ multiplex PCR, and its TCRdb copy is limited to in-frame clones, with some not included. The sample carries approximately 32,000 clones, 83% recorded once. Sample: unsorted PBMCs, taken 0.4 years before starting antiretroviral therapy. The receptors were sampled from a man aged 18 to 30 with HIV.

The chain combines TRBV6-1 with TRBJ1-2; TRBD1 aligns across 9 bases. The CDR3 covers 15 residues. The germline V gene has CDR1 MNHNS and CDR2 SASEGT. V lost 0 bases and J lost 3; bases outside the gene matches: 2. The CDR3 reads CASSEAGQGYYGYTF. The CDR3 coding sequence is TGTGCCAGCAGTGAAGCGGGACAGGGTTACTATGGCTACACCTTC.

The CDR3 region has the DNA TGTGCCAGCAGCGTAGCTGACAATGAGCAGTTCTTC. Translated: CASSVADNEQFF. The chain is built from TRBV9 and TRBJ2-1, with D hard to call. Germline V CDR1 and CDR2: SGDLS, YYNGEE. This CDR3 comprises 12 residues. Between the trimmed V and J ends, which lost 0 bases and 5 bases, there was a span of 3 bases.

V gene TRBV7-8 combines with J gene TRBJ2-5; no clear D. The CDR3 extends over 12 amino acids. The V gene's germline CDR1 is SGHVS and CDR2 FQNEAQ. Between the trimmed V and J ends, which lost 5 bases and 5 bases, there was a span of 9 bases. CDR3 DNA: TGTGCCAGCAGCCAGGTGGGGGAGACCCAGTACTTC. Its protein product is CASSQVGETQYF.

This clone was seen a few times. V gene TRBV6-1 combines with J gene TRBJ1-5, with D possibly matching TRBD1 (6 bases). The CDR3 totals 14 residues. Germline CDR1 MNHNS, CDR2 SASEGT. The V and J ends lost 7 bases and 3 bases respectively, with 13 bases between them. DNA for the CDR3: TGTGCCAGCAAAAGGGACATCGTCAATCAGCCCCAGCATTTT. This codes for CASKRDIVNQPQHF.

V gene TRBV4-2 combines with J gene TRBJ1-2; 9 bases match TRBD1. Germline V gives CDR1 LGHNA, CDR2 YNFKEQ. After removal of 4 bases from V and 7 bases from J, the junction contained 10 bases not matched to a gene. This CDR3 is 15 amino acids long. CDR3 region: CASSRYRDRDGGYTF. CDR3 DNA sequence: TGTGCCAGCAGCCGATACCGGGACAGGGATGGTGGCTACACCTTC.

This chain joins TRBV15 and TRBJ2-1, with D perhaps assigned TRBD1 or TRBD2 (7 bases each). Germline V gene lookup returns CDR1 LNHNV and CDR2 YYDKDF (reference sequence). The ends were cut back, 4 bases at V and 7 bases at J, with 17 bases in the middle. The CDR3 runs to 15 residues. The CDR3 region has the DNA TGTGCCACCAGCATGCGACAGGGAGGGCCAAATGAGCAGTTCTTC. Its protein is CATSMRQGGPNEQFF.

By sample share, this clone is medium-sized. The chain couples TRBV15 to TRBJ2-5; 7 nucleotides line up with TRBD2. Germline-derived CDR1 and CDR2 are LNHNV and YYDKDF (reference sequence). V shed 3 bases, J shed 4 bases, and the junction held 2 bases outside the gene matches. The CDR3 spans 13 residues. The CDR3 spells CATSSIAGETQYF. The CDR3 DNA is TGTGCCACCAGCAGTATAGCGGGAGAGACCCAGTACTTC.

This clone was picked up one time. This chain uses TRBV7-2 with TRBJ1-2; no firm D call. Germline V gene sequence: CDR1 SGHTA, CDR2 FQGNSA. V was trimmed by 5 bases and J by 2 bases, leaving 6 bases between them. This CDR3 has 12 amino acids. The CDR3 DNA reads as TGTGCCAGCAGCCCACAGAACTATGGCTACACCTTC. This codes for CASSPQNYGYTF. The complete variable domain, with remaining parts taken from reference TRBV7-2 and TRBJ1-2, reads GAGVSQSPSNKVTEKGKDVELRCDPISGHTALYWYRQSLGQGLEFLIYFQGNSAPDKSGLPSDRFSAERTGGSVSTLTIQRTQQEDSAVYLCASSPQNYGYTFGSGTRLTVV.

The chain uses TRBV9 and TRBJ2-3, with D perhaps TRBD1 or TRBD2 (5 bases each). This CDR3 contains 12 residues. Germline CDR1 and CDR2: SGDLS and YYNGEE. V lost 4 bases, J lost 12 bases, and 15 bases lay in between. CDR3 region: CASSRAGTRQYF. CDR3 nucleotides: TGTGCCAGCAGCCGTGCCGGGACCCGACAGTATTTT.

The rearrangement links TRBV7-6 to TRBJ1-5; D is unclear. The CDR3 has 15 amino acids. V was clipped by 1 base and J by 0 bases, with 7 bases between them. Germline CDR1 SGHVS, CDR2 FNYEAQ. CDR3 amino acids: CASSLEVGSNQPQHF. CDR3 coding DNA: TGTGCCAGCAGCTTAGAGGTTGGTAGCAATCAGCCCCAGCATTTT.